This passage covers 17 T cell receptor beta chains from one sample sequenced in a study of blood T cell repertoires in COVID-19. Libraries were prepared by immunoSEQ multiplex PCR; TCRdb keeps only in-frame clonotypes and omits some of them. The sample yields over 70,000 clones, more than 80% seen once. Material: peripheral blood. The receptors derive from a woman of 80 years or more with acute or convalescent COVID-19.

The chain employs TRBV10-3 and TRBJ2-5, with 14 bases aligning to TRBD2. Unmatched junction bases numbered 7, after V lost 4 bases and J lost 3 bases. Germline lookup yields CDR1 ENHRY and CDR2 SYGVKD. CDR3 length: 17 residues. The CDR3 DNA sequence: TGTGCCATCAGTGGCGGGACTAGCGGGAGCTGGGAAGAGACCCAGTACTTC. Protein sequence: CAISGGTSGSWEETQYF.

The sample holds a few counts of this clone. The chain recombines TRBV27 with TRBJ1-6, with 12 bases fitting TRBD1. This CDR3 contains 18 residues. CDR1 and CDR2 (germline): MNHEY, SMNVEV (reference sequence). V lost 6 bases to trimming and J lost 9 bases; unmatched junction nucleotides: 15. This CDR3 reads CASSPTGQGALGSSPLHF. CDR3 sequence (DNA): TGTGCCAGCAGCCCTACGGGACAGGGGGCACTGGGGAGTTCACCCCTCCACTTT.

The rearrangement joins TRBV6-5 to TRBJ1-5; TRBD1 might be the D (6 bases). The CDR3 covers 15 residues. Per germline, CDR1 MNHEY and CDR2 SVGAGI. With 5 bases removed from V and 0 bases from J, the gap between germline ends came to 11 bases. CDR3 sequence reads: CASSLQGNSNQPQHF. CDR3 DNA: TGTGCCAGCAGTCTACAGGGCAATAGCAATCAGCCCCAGCATTTT.

The chain links TRBV19 to TRBJ2-7, with 8 bases identical to TRBD2. Trimming took 3 bases from V and 4 from J; bases not matched to a gene: 5. Germline V lookup: CDR1 LNHDA, CDR2 SQIVND (reference sequence). This CDR3 region has 14 residues. CDR3 coding DNA: TGTGCCAGTAGTATGATAGCGGGGACATACGAGCAGTACTTC. Residues: CASSMIAGTYEQYF.

V is TRBV18 and J is TRBJ2-2, with D unresolved. Trimming pared 5 bases from V and 0 bases from J, leaving 13 bases between. CDR1 is KGHSH, CDR2 LQKENI, per germline. CDR3 length equals 16 residues. Here the CDR3 reads CASSKRSTANTGELFF. The CDR3 nucleotides are TGTGCCAGCTCAAAACGGTCGACTGCGAACACCGGGGAGCTGTTTTTT.

The chain employs TRBV2 and TRBJ2-2; 9 bases fit TRBD2. The V and J ends lost 3 bases and 2 bases, in that order; junction bases with no gene match: 1. The germline V gene has CDR1 SNHLY and CDR2 FYNNEI. CDR3 length: 15 amino acids. CDR3 sequence (DNA): TGTGCCAGCAGTGAGCGGGGGGGTAACACCGGGGAGCTGTTTTTT. Protein: CASSERGGNTGELFF.

This sequence joins TRBV5-1 and TRBJ1-1; TRBD1 aligns across 7 bases. Germline loops: CDR1 SGHRS, CDR2 YFSETQ. CDR3 length: 16 residues. With V trimmed by 3 bases and J by 1 base, 9 bases remained unmatched. CDR3 coding DNA: TGCGCCAGCAGCTGGGGGACAGCTTATGAGAACACTGAAGCTTTCTTT. Translating gives CASSWGTAYENTEAFF.

The V call is TRBV12-5, the J call TRBJ2-1, with TRBD2 identical over 12 bases. CDR1 and CDR2 (germline): LGHNT, FRNRAP. This CDR3 has 18 amino acids. V lost 0 bases to trimming and J lost 3 bases; unmatched junction nucleotides: 6. The chain's CDR3 is CASGLVLTSGGSYNEQFF. The DNA for the CDR3 is TGTGCTAGTGGTTTGGTACTGACTAGCGGGGGCAGCTACAATGAGCAGTTCTTC.

The chain recombines TRBV24-1 with TRBJ1-1; maybe TRBD1 (6 bases). The germline V gene encodes CDR1 KGHDR and CDR2 SFDVKD. The ends were cut back, 3 bases at V and 1 base at J, with 14 bases in the middle. The CDR3 covers 16 residues. CDR3 bases: TGTGCCACCAGTGATCACCCACAGGGAACGAACACTGAAGCTTTCTTT. Its translation is CATSDHPQGTNTEAFF.

This clone was detected a few times. The V and J genes are TRBV19 and TRBJ2-7; TRBD2 aligns across 7 bases. V shed 3 bases, J shed 2 bases, and the junction held 1 base outside the gene matches. The germline gives CDR1 LNHDA, CDR2 SQIVND (reference sequence). The CDR3 totals 13 residues. The CDR3 here is CASSIGGTYEQYF. CDR3 DNA: TGTGCCAGTAGTATCGGGGGGACCTACGAGCAGTACTTC.

The J gene is TRBJ1-2, the V gene TRBV29-1, with D possibly matching TRBD1 (5 bases). The CDR3 spans 13 residues. Deletions cut 4 bases from V and 0 bases from J, with 9 bases between. The V gene's germline CDR1 is SQVTM and CDR2 ANQGSEA. CDR3 residues: CSVAREANYGYTF. In DNA, the CDR3 is TGCAGCGTTGCCAGGGAAGCTAACTATGGCTACACCTTC.

This chain links TRBV10-3 with TRBJ1-1; the D is unclear. The CDR3 has 13 residues. V lost 4 bases, J lost 3 bases, and 9 bases lay in between. CDR1 and CDR2 (germline): ENHRY, SYGVKD. The CDR3 DNA is TGTGCCATCAGTGGGGCAGATCACACTGAAGCTTTCTTT. It specifies CAISGADHTEAFF.

This chain links TRBV19 with TRBJ2-4; 9 nucleotides align to TRBD1. V was clipped by 6 bases and J by 5 bases; unmatched bases: 5. Per the germline V gene, CDR1 is LNHDA and CDR2 is SQIVND (reference sequence). The CDR3 covers 14 residues. CDR3 nucleotide sequence: TGTGCCAGTAGCAAACAGGGGGCTGAAAACATTCAGTACTTC. Its protein is CASSKQGAENIQYF.

This clone was detected a few times. The chain joins TRBV5-4 to TRBJ2-2; 16 bases line up with TRBD2. The CDR3 length is 17 residues. Germline assignment: CDR1 SGHNT and CDR2 YYREEE (reference sequence). V shed 3 bases, J shed 6 bases, and the junction held 5 bases outside the gene matches. CDR3 protein: CASSWGLAGGPPGELFF. The DNA of the CDR3 is TGTGCCAGCAGCTGGGGACTAGCGGGAGGGCCCCCCGGGGAGCTGTTTTTT.

This rearrangement joins TRBV2 to TRBJ2-6, with 7 bases fitting TRBD1. Germline CDR1 is SNHLY and CDR2 is FYNNEI. V shed 4 bases and J 4 bases; nucleotides not matched to a gene: 7. CDR3 length: 16 residues. The CDR3 sequence: CASSASGGGGANVLTF. In DNA form, the CDR3 reads TGTGCCAGCAGTGCATCAGGGGGTGGCGGGGCCAACGTCCTGACTTTC.

The chain carries TRBV9 and TRBJ2-2, with TRBD1 identical over 8 bases. This CDR3 region has 14 residues. From germline, CDR1 is SGDLS and CDR2 YYNGEE. J lost 0 bases, V lost 6 bases, and 1 base had no gene match. The CDR3 nucleotides are TGTGCCAGCATGGACAGGGCGAACACCGGGGAGCTGTTTTTT. This sequence encodes CASMDRANTGELFF.

This chain uses TRBV5-1 with TRBJ2-1, with 9 bases that match TRBD2. The CDR3 sequence is 15 residues long. J was trimmed by 4 bases and V by 0 bases; bases with no gene match: 2. The germline V gene has CDR1 SGHRS and CDR2 YFSETQ. The CDR3 sequence: CASSLGLADYNEQFF. The CDR3 nucleotides are TGCGCCAGCAGCTTGGGACTAGCGGATTACAATGAGCAGTTCTTC.